Below, 16 T cell receptor beta chains from the same sample are listed, as sequenced in a study of response to subunit inactivated influenza vaccine. TCRdb reprocessed the RT-PCR reads via MiXCR and lists one record per CDR3 protein. The top ten hold about a tenth of the sample, which has over 750,000 distinct CDR3 sequences, 21% seen once. This sample comprised PBMCs from blood, obtained 4 to 6 days after vaccination. The origin of the receptors is a man aged 50 or older who received an inactivated influenza vaccine.

The rearrangement links TRBV7-9 to TRBJ1-2; tentatively, D is TRBD1 (6 bases). Germline V gene data show CDR1 as SEHNR and CDR2 as FQNEAQ (reference sequence). The ends were cut back, 5 bases at V and 13 bases at J, with 23 bases in the middle. This CDR3 spans 14 amino acids. This CDR3 reads CASSLPGGRMKSTF. The CDR3, as DNA: TGTGCCAGCAGCCTCCCCGGGGGCCGGATGAAAAGCACCTTC.

The chain carries TRBV24-1 and TRBJ2-1; 7 bases match TRBD2. The CDR3 is 15 residues long. Germline CDR1 KGHDR, CDR2 SFDVKD. Trimming took 4 bases from V and 9 from J; bases not matched to a gene: 11. This chain's CDR3 is CATSEARDYIIEQFF. The CDR3 region has the DNA TGTGCCACCAGTGAAGCCCGGGACTATATCATTGAGCAGTTCTTC.

This chain joins TRBV7-2 and TRBJ2-3; D might be TRBD2 (7 bases). CDR3 size: 16 residues. V lost 2 bases to trimming and J lost 3 bases, with 15 bases between them. Germline lookup yields CDR1 SGHTA and CDR2 FQGNSA. CDR3 DNA sequence: TGTGCCAGCAGCTTATGGCAGGGGCGGGGGACAGATACGCAGTATTTT. This gives the protein CASSLWQGRGTDTQYF.

The chain carries TRBV20-1 and TRBJ2-7, with D perhaps TRBD1 (6 bases). Germline assignment: CDR1 DFQATT and CDR2 SNEGSKA (reference sequence). There are 15 residues in the CDR3. The germline V and J ends were trimmed by 6 bases and 4 bases, with 22 bases remaining between them. The CDR3 region has the DNA TGCAGTGCCTCGGATTCCAGGGGTGTTAGGTACGAGCAGTACTTC. Translation gives CSASDSRGVRYEQYF.

This clonotype came up a few times. The rearrangement joins TRBV12-3 or TRBV12-4 to TRBJ2-2; D perhaps matches TRBD1 (5 bases). The length of the CDR3 is 14 residues. The germline V and J ends were trimmed by 5 bases and 5 bases, with 12 bases remaining between them. The CDR3: CASSPLQETGELFF. The CDR3 DNA is TGTGCCAGCAGTCCCCTACAGGAGACCGGGGAGCTGTTTTTT.

In its sample, this clonotype was seen many times. This rearrangement joins TRBV12-3 or TRBV12-4 to TRBJ1-5; no firm D call. Trimming stripped 3 bases from V and 6 bases from J, with 12 bases between. CDR3 length equals 14 residues. The DNA of the CDR3 is TGTGCCAGCAGTTTGGCAGGACGGGGTCAGCCCCAGCATTTT. Its translation: CASSLAGRGQPQHF.

V usage is TRBV20-1 and J usage is TRBJ2-4; tentatively, D is TRBD2 (5 bases). Germline CDR1 and CDR2: DFQATT and SNEGSKA (reference sequence). The CDR3 length is 13 residues. V was shortened by 5 bases and J by 4 bases, with 12 bases between the two germline ends. In DNA form, the CDR3 reads TGCAGTGCTTCACCCCGAGGGAAAAACATTCAGTACTTC. Protein product: CSASPRGKNIQYF.

The chain links TRBV5-1 to TRBJ2-6; 10 bases are a match to TRBD1. The V segment lost 4 bases and the J segment 3 bases; nucleotides outside the gene matches: 4. This CDR3 spans 16 amino acids. Germline V lookup: CDR1 SGHRS, CDR2 YFSETQ. This chain's CDR3 is CASSPTGGNGANVLTF. CDR3 nucleotides: TGCGCCAGCAGCCCGACAGGGGGCAATGGGGCCAACGTCCTGACTTTC.

J is TRBJ2-5 and V is TRBV12-3 or TRBV12-4; D uncertain. V was clipped by 3 bases and J by 4 bases, with 12 bases between them. This CDR3 comprises 14 residues. The CDR3 here is CASSFPGRRETQYF. In DNA form, the CDR3 reads TGTGCCAGCAGTTTTCCTGGTAGAAGAGAGACCCAGTACTTC.

The chain is built from TRBV5-1 and TRBJ2-3; D remains ambiguous. V lost 7 bases, J lost 2 bases, and 11 bases lay in between. There are 13 residues in the CDR3. Germline lookup yields CDR1 SGHRS and CDR2 YFSETQ. The CDR3: CASGYQYTDTQYF. The CDR3 DNA follows: TGCGCCAGCGGCTACCAATACACAGATACGCAGTATTTT.

This clonotype was counted between two and nine times. This sequence joins TRBV7-2 and TRBJ1-1; D not certain. Germline V lookup: CDR1 SGHTA, CDR2 FQGNSA. V was shortened by 11 bases and J by 2 bases, with 18 bases between the two germline ends. The CDR3 loop spans 14 amino acids. CDR3 amino acids: CAGKRLTENTEAFF. The DNA of the CDR3 is TGTGCCGGCAAAAGACTCACAGAAAACACTGAAGCTTTCTTT.

In its sample, this clonotype was seen a few times. The chain uses TRBV24-1 and TRBJ1-2, with 7 bases matching TRBD1. J gave up 3 bases and V 3 bases, and 3 bases lay outside the gene matches. Germline V gives CDR1 KGHDR, CDR2 SFDVKD. CDR3 length: 14 amino acids. The CDR3 sequence: CATSDPGTDYGYTF. CDR3 DNA: TGTGCCACCAGTGATCCCGGGACAGACTATGGCTACACCTTC.

Only a few counts were recorded for this clonotype. The J gene is TRBJ2-1, the V gene TRBV10-3; the D is unclear. The CDR3 covers 12 residues. Germline assignment: CDR1 ENHRY and CDR2 SYGVKD. The germline V and J ends were trimmed by 3 bases and 8 bases, with 8 bases remaining between them. CDR3 residues: CAISDQYYEQFF. The CDR3, as DNA: TGTGCCATCAGTGATCAGTACTATGAGCAGTTCTTC.

V gene TRBV7-2 combines with J gene TRBJ1-1; 9 bases are a match to TRBD1. Per the germline V gene, CDR1 is SGHTA and CDR2 is FQGNSA. V was clipped by 5 bases and J by 3 bases; unmatched bases: 4. CDR3 length: 14 amino acids. The CDR3 DNA sequence: TGTGCCAGCAGCAAAAGGACAGGGGACACTGAAGCTTTCTTT. It is translated as CASSKRTGDTEAFF.

This clonotype has only a few counts. The rearrangement joins TRBV30 to TRBJ1-1; a possible D gene is TRBD1 (5 bases). The germline V gene encodes CDR1 GTSNPN and CDR2 SVGIG (reference sequence). The V end was cut by 4 bases, the J end by 3 bases, with 6 bases between. This CDR3 comprises 11 residues. The CDR3 DNA reads TGTGCCTGGATCAGGGACACTGAAGCTTTCTTT. It encodes CAWIRDTEAFF.

In this sample, this clonotype turned up a few times. The gene calls are TRBV11-2 and TRBJ2-1; D unclear. The CDR3 runs 15 residues. With 8 bases removed from V and 2 bases from J, the gap between germline ends came to 16 bases. CDR1 is SGHAT and CDR2 is FQNNGV in the germline V gene. The CDR3 nucleotides read TGTGCCAGCCATACAAACTACCTGACCTACAATGAGCAGTTCTTC. It codes for CASHTNYLTYNEQFF.